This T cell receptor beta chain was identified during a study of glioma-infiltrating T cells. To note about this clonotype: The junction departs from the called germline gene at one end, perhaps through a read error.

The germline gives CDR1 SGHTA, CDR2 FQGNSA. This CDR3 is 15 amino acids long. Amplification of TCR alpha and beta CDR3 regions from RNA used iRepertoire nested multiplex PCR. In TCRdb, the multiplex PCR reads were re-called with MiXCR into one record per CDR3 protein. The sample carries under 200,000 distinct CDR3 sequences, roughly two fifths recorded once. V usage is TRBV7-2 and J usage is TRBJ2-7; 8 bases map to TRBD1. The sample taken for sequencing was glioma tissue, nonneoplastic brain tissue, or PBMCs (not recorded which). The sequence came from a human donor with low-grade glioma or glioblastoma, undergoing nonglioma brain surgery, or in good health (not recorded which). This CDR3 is CASSLRGTGTYEEYF. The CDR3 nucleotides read TGTGCCAGCAGCTTGAGAGGGACAGGAACCTACGAGGAGTACTTC.